Listed here are 20 T cell receptor beta chains from one sample, sequenced in a study of T-cell memory formation after mild COVID-19. One entry per CDR3 protein results from TCRdb running MiXCR on the 5' RACE reads. The sample consists of roughly 340,000 distinct CDR3 sequences, 20% to 25% of them appearing once. The sequenced sample was PBMCs or a T cell subset sorted from them (not recorded which). The receptors were sampled from a young man who had mild COVID-19 (a few samples of this study predate the infection). Cell type and time point are not known.

CDR3 in DNA: TGTGCCATCAGTGTGGAGAGCAATCAGCCCCAGCATTTT. It translates to CAISVESNQPQHF. The chain employs TRBV10-3 and TRBJ1-5; no clear D. Germline CDR1 reads ENHRY; CDR2 reads SYGVKD. With 4 bases removed from V and 1 base from J, the gap between germline ends came to 5 bases. This CDR3 has 13 residues.

V usage is TRBV6-1 and J usage is TRBJ1-1; TRBD1 might be the D (5 bases). V was pared by 10 bases and J by 4 bases, with 22 bases between. Per germline, CDR1 MNHNS and CDR2 SASEGT. The CDR3 has 15 amino acids. The CDR3 DNA is TGTGCCACCTTCCCCGGGGCGGACGGCGCCACTGAAGCTTTCTTT. Encoded protein: CATFPGADGATEAFF.

This clonotype was counted a few times. The rearrangement joins TRBV7-2 to TRBJ1-2, with a weak D call TRBD1 (5 bases). Germline CDR1 SGHTA, CDR2 FQGNSA. V was pared by 7 bases and J by 2 bases, with 11 bases between. The CDR3 contains 13 residues. The CDR3 sequence is CASNHRPNYGYTF. The CDR3 nucleotides read TGTGCCAGCAACCACAGGCCAAACTATGGCTACACCTTC.

This clonotype was observed many times. The chain joins TRBV7-9 to TRBJ1-1; D is uncertain. This CDR3 spans 13 amino acids. Germline V gives CDR1 SEHNR, CDR2 FQNEAQ (reference sequence). Trimming cost V 3 bases and J 3 bases, with 8 bases left between them. The CDR3 reads CASSFVGDTEAFF. In DNA, the CDR3 is TGTGCCAGCAGCTTTGTCGGGGACACTGAAGCTTTCTTT.

The chain combines TRBV7-3 with TRBJ1-1, with D possibly being TRBD1 (6 bases). Germline loops: CDR1 SGHTA, CDR2 FQGTGA. The CDR3 has 15 residues. The ends were cut back, 0 bases at V and 5 bases at J, with 13 bases in the middle. CDR3 sequence reads: CASSLTKARGTEAFF. The CDR3 coding sequence is TGTGCCAGCAGCTTAACGAAAGCAAGGGGGACTGAAGCTTTCTTT.

This clonotype came up a few times. This sequence joins TRBV6-5 and TRBJ2-3; D is uncertain. V was cut by 0 bases and J by 1 base, with 8 bases left in between. The germline V gene encodes CDR1 MNHEY and CDR2 SVGAGI. This CDR3 has 15 residues. CDR3 in DNA: TGTGCCAGCAGTTACTCGAGCACTGGCACAGATACGCAGTATTTT. Protein product: CASSYSSTGTDTQYF.

The table lists this clonotype with many counts. The genes are TRBV10-3 and TRBJ2-3; 9 bases are shared with TRBD2. After removal of 3 bases from V and 7 bases from J, the junction contained 8 bases not matched to a gene. CDR3 length: 15 amino acids. The germline V gene has CDR1 ENHRY and CDR2 SYGVKD. DNA for the CDR3: TGTGCCATCAGTGAAGGGCTAGCGGGGTTCTATACGCAGTATTTT. As protein: CAISEGLAGFYTQYF.

The chain carries TRBV28 and TRBJ2-1, with 9 positions matching TRBD2. The V gene's germline CDR1 is MDHEN and CDR2 SYDVKM. The CDR3 sequence is 16 residues long. With 5 bases clipped from V and 5 bases from J, the junction kept 10 bases outside the gene matches. CDR3 loop: CASSAYSSGEHNEQFF. CDR3 DNA: TGTGCCAGCAGTGCCTATTCTAGCGGGGAACACAATGAGCAGTTCTTC.

The chain employs TRBV5-1 and TRBJ1-5; D is ambiguous. The CDR3 is 17 amino acids. Germline V gene sequence: CDR1 SGHRS, CDR2 YFSETQ. V dropped 0 bases and J dropped 7 bases, with 20 bases sitting between them. The CDR3 DNA reads TGCGCCAGCAGCTTGGGGACGGGTACATCAGGACCCCAGCCCCAGCATTTT. Its translation is CASSLGTGTSGPQPQHF.

The chain links TRBV27 to TRBJ1-1; D gene uncertain. Germline V gene sequence: CDR1 MNHEY, CDR2 SMNVEV (reference sequence). The CDR3 loop spans 14 amino acids. V lost 7 bases and J 4 bases, leaving 16 bases between the germline ends. The CDR3 loop is CASNPTRSGTEAFF. The CDR3 coding sequence is TGTGCCAGCAACCCGACAAGGTCGGGCACTGAAGCTTTCTTT.

The chain carries TRBV9 and TRBJ2-3; D not resolved. V shed 4 bases and J shed 9 bases, with 12 bases lying between them. The CDR3 runs to 12 residues. From germline, CDR1 is SGDLS and CDR2 YYNGEE. CDR3 nucleotides: TGTGCCAGCAGCCCATACCAAGGCACGCAGTATTTT. Residues: CASSPYQGTQYF.

This chain links TRBV7-2 with TRBJ2-5, with D perhaps matching TRBD2 (6 bases). CDR3 length: 14 residues. V lost 6 bases, J lost 1 base, and 12 bases lay in between. Germline V lookup: CDR1 SGHTA, CDR2 FQGNSA. The CDR3 loop reads CASSIPGLQETQYF. The CDR3 DNA reads as TGTGCCAGCAGTATACCGGGACTCCAAGAGACCCAGTACTTC.

The V gene is TRBV3-1, the J gene TRBJ2-7; D gene ambiguous. The CDR3 spans 13 residues. Germline V gene data show CDR1 as LGHDT and CDR2 as YNNKEL (reference sequence). V was clipped by 3 bases and J by 3 bases, with 9 bases between them. This chain's CDR3 is CASSQRLLYEQYV. CDR3 in DNA: TGTGCCAGCAGCCAGCGTCTGCTCTACGAGCAGTACGTC.

This clonotype has just a few counts. The rearrangement links TRBV18 to TRBJ2-7, with TRBD1 identical over 11 bases. The CDR3 runs 15 residues. From germline, CDR1 is KGHSH and CDR2 LQKENI. The J segment lost 2 bases and the V segment lost 3 bases, leaving 3 bases of the junction unmatched. The CDR3 reads CASSPGQGETYEQYF. CDR3 nucleotide sequence: TGTGCCAGCTCACCGGGACAGGGGGAAACCTACGAGCAGTACTTC.

The gene calls are TRBV6-2 or TRBV6-3 and TRBJ2-2, with a weak D call TRBD2 (5 bases). Germline CDR1 is MNHEY and CDR2 is SVGEGT. This CDR3 region has 15 residues. The V end was cut by 8 bases, the J end by 0 bases, with 13 bases between. CDR3 in amino acids: CASLDGVPNTGELFF. The CDR3 DNA follows: TGTGCCAGCCTCGACGGGGTACCGAACACCGGGGAGCTGTTTTTT.

The V and J genes are TRBV5-1 and TRBJ2-3, with TRBD2 matching 7 bases. CDR1 and CDR2 (germline): SGHRS, YFSETQ. The CDR3 covers 14 residues. Trimming removed 7 bases from V and 6 bases from J; junction bases left unmatched: 11. CDR3 DNA sequence: TGCGCCAGCGCGCCGGGGGAGGGAGGTGATACGCAGTATTTT. Translation gives CASAPGEGGDTQYF.

This clonotype has a handful of counts. The chain combines TRBV20-1 with TRBJ1-5; perhaps TRBD1 as D (5 bases). The CDR3 has 17 residues. Germline values: CDR1 DFQATT, CDR2 SNEGSKA (reference sequence). Trimming cost V 0 bases and J 2 bases, with 17 bases left between them. CDR3 coding DNA: TGCAGTGCTAGAGAATCGCTAGGGGCACAGGGCAATCAGCCCCAGCATTTT. It translates to CSARESLGAQGNQPQHF.

This rearrangement joins TRBV28 to TRBJ2-1, with D uncertain. Germline CDR1 and CDR2: MDHEN and SYDVKM. V lost 6 bases to trimming and J lost 7 bases, with 13 bases between them. CDR3 size: 13 residues. The CDR3 is CASSLLLGNEQFF. As DNA, the CDR3 is TGTGCCAGCAGCCTGCTACTTGGGAATGAGCAGTTCTTC.

The CDR3 region has the DNA TGCGCCAGCAGCCAAGACCGGGACAGGGGCCCTGGACCTTCAGATACGCAGTATTTT. Amino acid sequence: CASSQDRDRGPGPSDTQYF. This rearrangement joins TRBV5-1 to TRBJ2-3, with 10 positions matching TRBD1. Germline CDR1 SGHRS, CDR2 YFSETQ. The V and J ends lost 4 bases and 4 bases, in that order; junction bases with no gene match: 18. This CDR3 spans 19 amino acids. The full variable domain, in which reference TRBV5-1 and TRBJ2-3 provide the parts outside the CDR3, is KAGVTQTPRYLIKTRGQQVTLSCSPISGHRSVSWYQQTPGQGLQFLFEYFSETQRNKGNFPGRFSGRQFSNSRSEMNVSTLELGDSALYLCASSQDRDRGPGPSDTQYFGPGTRLTVL.

A few counts support this clonotype. J is TRBJ2-1 and V is TRBV7-3; D is uncertain. The germline V gene encodes CDR1 SGHTA and CDR2 FQGTGA. The V end lost 5 bases, the J end lost 10 bases, and 15 bases lay between the germline ends. The CDR3 spans 13 residues. In DNA form, the CDR3 reads TGTGCCAGCAGCCCACAGCCAATCGGGGAGCAGTTCTTC. This translates into CASSPQPIGEQFF.